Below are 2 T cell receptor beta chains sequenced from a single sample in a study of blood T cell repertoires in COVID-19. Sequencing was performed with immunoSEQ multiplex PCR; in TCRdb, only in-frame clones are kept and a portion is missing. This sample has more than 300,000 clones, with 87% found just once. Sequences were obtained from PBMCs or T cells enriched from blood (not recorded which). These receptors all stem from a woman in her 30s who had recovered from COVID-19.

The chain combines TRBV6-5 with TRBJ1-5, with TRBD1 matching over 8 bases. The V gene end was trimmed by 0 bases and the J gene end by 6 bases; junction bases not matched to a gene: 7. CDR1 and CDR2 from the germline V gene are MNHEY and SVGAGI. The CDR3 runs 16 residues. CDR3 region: CASSYSRTGNGQPQHF. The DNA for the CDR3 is TGTGCCAGCAGTTACTCCCGGACAGGGAACGGTCAGCCCCAGCATTTT.

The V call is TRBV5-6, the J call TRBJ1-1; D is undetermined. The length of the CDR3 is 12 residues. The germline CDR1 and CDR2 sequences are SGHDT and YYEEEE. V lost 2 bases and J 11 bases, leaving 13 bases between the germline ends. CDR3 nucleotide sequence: TGTGCCAGCAGCTTAGGAGGGTTGAGGGCTTTCTTT. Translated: CASSLGGLRAFF.